The 11 T cell receptor beta chains in this list originate from one sample, sequenced in a study of tumor and adjacent non-tumor tissue in lung cancer. No cell sorting was done before RNA was extracted from the tissue. The normal lung tissue was taken more than 3 cm from the tumor edge. TCRbeta libraries were built with three rounds of nested PCR, modified from ARM-PCR. Each CDR3 protein is one row after TCRdb ran MiXCR on the multiplex PCR reads. There are about 48,000 distinct CDR3 sequences in the sample; 64% occur only once, and around 28% lies in the top ten. Sequencing was done on a sample of distant non-tumor lung tissue. The receptors originated from a woman aged 70 to 79 with non-small cell lung cancer.

About this clonotype: The conserved closing phenylalanine or tryptophan is absent in this CDR3, likely reflecting a read error. The rearrangement joins TRBV7-9 to TRBJ2-1; no clear D. Per germline, CDR1 SEHNR and CDR2 FQNEAQ (reference sequence). This CDR3 region has 14 residues. V was pared by 7 bases and J by 1 base, with 11 bases between. The CDR3 protein is CASTLMDSYNEQFS. CDR3 DNA sequence: TGTGCCAGCACCCTTATGGATTCCTACAATGAGCAGTTCTCC.

Remarks on this clonotype: A read error may account for a junction end that differs from germline. The J gene is TRBJ2-2, the V gene TRBV4-2; D might be TRBD1 (5 bases). CDR1 is LGHNA and CDR2 is YNFKEQ in the germline V gene. The CDR3 runs to 16 residues. DNA for the CDR3: TGTGCCAGCAGCCAAGATTGGGCCACGGACACCGAGGAGCTGTTTTTC. The encoded protein is CASSQDWATDTEELFF.

The gene calls are TRBV20-1 and TRBJ2-7, with D uncertain. V was shortened by 0 bases and J by 2 bases, with 14 bases between the two germline ends. This CDR3 contains 15 residues. Germline CDR1 DFQATT, CDR2 SNEGSKA (reference sequence). CDR3 bases: TGCAGTGCTAGAGATATGGTGCGAGAACCCTACGAGCAGTACTTC. It is translated as CSARDMVREPYEQYF.

On this clonotype itself: Because the CDR3 is missing its conserved closing phenylalanine or tryptophan, this is likely a read error. The DNA is omitted, as the CDR3 cannot be located on it reliably, and the CDR3 follows TCRdb's listing. The chain is built from TRBV12-3 or TRBV12-4 and TRBJ2-7; TRBD2, the table's D call, was not compared with the DNA. The CDR3 is 13 amino acids in total, end residues counted. The CDR3 here is CASSTRTSGMLSI.

About this clonotype: A junction end diverges from the germline sequence, so it may reflect a read error. CDR3 sequence reads: CSARSTSGTNEQLF. As DNA, the CDR3 is TGCAGTGCTAGGTCTACTAGCGGGACAAATGAGCAGCTCTTC. The V gene is TRBV20-1, the J gene TRBJ2-1; 10 bases are a match to TRBD2. The CDR3 is 14 amino acids. Germline loops: CDR1 DFQATT, CDR2 SNEGSKA (reference sequence).

This clonotype was detected once. Relative to the germline gene, one junction end is altered; a read error may explain this. The V and J genes are TRBV6-6 and TRBJ1-5, with 7 bases that match TRBD1. The CDR3 runs 16 residues. Germline values: CDR1 MNHNY, CDR2 SVGAGI (reference sequence). The chain's CDR3 is CASRHQGGVSSQPQHF. The CDR3 nucleotides read TGTGCCAGCAGACACCAGGGGGGAGTTAGCAGTCAGCCCCAACATTTT.

On this clonotype itself: This likely comes from a read error, as the CDR3 has no conserved phenylalanine or tryptophan at its end. The V gene is TRBV24-1, the J gene TRBJ2-1, with 14 nucleotides matching TRBD2. The germline CDR1 and CDR2 sequences are KGHDR and SFDVKD. The CDR3 contains 17 residues. Here the CDR3 reads CAASDFTSGLAGDEQFL. The CDR3 nucleotides are TGTGCCGCCAGTGATTTTACTTCGGGACTAGCGGGAGACGAGCAGTTCCTC.

On this clonotype itself: A much larger clone differs by one base, so this may be a read error. V and J are TRBV7-9 and TRBJ1-1; D gene ambiguous. This CDR3 spans 12 amino acids. Germline V CDR1 and CDR2: SEHNR, FQNEAQ (reference sequence). The CDR3 spells CASSSGRTEVFF. DNA of the CDR3: TGTGCCAGCAGCTCCGGACGGACTGAAGTTTTCTTT.

Turning to this clonotype: Germline is not matched at one junction end, which may reflect a read error. The chain has TRBV10-3 and TRBJ2-7; possibly TRBD1 or TRBD2 for D (5 bases each). Germline CDR1 and CDR2: ENHRY and SYGVKD. The CDR3 sequence is 15 residues long. The CDR3 spells CAISEGTRGSYERYF. Written as DNA, the CDR3 is TGTGCCATCAGTGAGGGGACCAGAGGTTCCTACGAGCGGTACTTC.

As for this clonotype: Germline and junction disagree at one end, which may indicate a read error. The chain uses TRBV6-1 and TRBJ1-5; D perhaps matches TRBD1 (5 bases). This CDR3 is built from 14 residues. Per germline, CDR1 MNHNS and CDR2 SASEGT. The CDR3 loop reads CAGSEARGNQPRHF. The CDR3 coding sequence is TGTGCCGGCAGTGAAGCAAGGGGAAATCAGCCCCGGCATTTT.

To note about this clonotype: A much larger clone differs from this one at a single base, so this may be a read error. In DNA form, the CDR3 reads TGTGTCAGCAGCCACGATAATTGGAGAGAGGGTGGCACAGATACGCAGTATTTT. Its translation: CVSSHDNWREGGTDTQYF. The chain recombines TRBV5-4 with TRBJ2-3; D is perhaps TRBD2 (5 bases). Germline V lookup: CDR1 SGHNT, CDR2 YYREEE (reference sequence). This CDR3 has 18 amino acids.